The next 10 T cell receptor beta chains were all read from a single sample in a study of neurological immune-mediated disorders. One entry per CDR3 protein, called by TCRdb with MiXCR from the 5' RACE reads. The sample contains tens of thousands of distinct CDR3 sequences, under 6.5% of which appear only once. The sequenced sample consisted of CD4+ T cells from blood. The receptors stem from a woman in her 40s in good health.

Many counts were recorded for this clonotype. The gene calls are TRBV25-1 and TRBJ2-7; possible D gene TRBD1, 5 bases. Germline V gene lookup returns CDR1 MGHDK and CDR2 SYGVNS. The CDR3 consists of 14 residues. Trimming took 2 bases from V and 5 from J, leaving 13 bases between them. This chain's CDR3 is CASSERGWSNEQYF. The CDR3 DNA reads TGTGCCAGCAGTGAAAGGGGCTGGTCTAACGAGCAGTACTTC.

The rearrangement uses TRBV27 and TRBJ2-2, with D perhaps TRBD1 or TRBD2 (6 bases each). The V and J ends lost 7 bases and 5 bases respectively, with 20 bases between them. This CDR3 contains 16 residues. CDR1 is MNHEY and CDR2 is SMNVEV in the germline V gene (reference sequence). For the CDR3, the DNA is TGTGCCAGCAAAGGGGTGACTAGGAGGGGGACCGGGGAGCTGTTTTTT. Its translation is CASKGVTRRGTGELFF.

This clonotype was seen many times. The rearrangement uses TRBV7-8 and TRBJ2-7; D remains ambiguous. In germline, CDR1 is SGHVS, CDR2 FQNEAQ. V gave up 2 bases and J gave up 0 bases, with 5 bases separating them. The CDR3 has 13 amino acids. CDR3 sequence: CASSLTLSYEQYF. The CDR3 bases are TGTGCCAGCAGCTTAACGCTCTCCTACGAGCAGTACTTC.

At least ten counts were recorded for this clonotype. The CDR3 is CASSQGGQSTDTQYF. The CDR3 DNA reads as TGCGCCAGCAGCCAAGGGGGACAGAGCACAGATACGCAGTATTTT. This chain uses TRBV4-3 with TRBJ2-3; TRBD1 agrees at 7 bases. Trimming removed 1 base from V and 0 bases from J; junction bases left unmatched: 1. This CDR3 comprises 15 residues. Germline lookup yields CDR1 LGHNA and CDR2 YSLEER.

This clonotype has at least ten counts. The rearrangement uses TRBV29-1 and TRBJ2-5; 7 bases match TRBD2. The J segment lost 1 base and the V segment lost 5 bases, leaving 4 bases of the junction unmatched. Germline loops: CDR1 SQVTM, CDR2 ANQGSEA. CDR3 length: 13 residues. In DNA form, the CDR3 reads TGCAGCGTTCGCGGGAGCCCCCAAGAGACCCAGTACTTC. Its translation is CSVRGSPQETQYF.

In its sample, this clonotype was seen many times. J is TRBJ2-7 and V is TRBV7-6; 14 bases fit TRBD2. Germline V gene lookup returns CDR1 SGHVS and CDR2 FNYEAQ. With V trimmed by 5 bases and J by 6 bases, 9 bases remained unmatched. The CDR3 is made up of 16 amino acids. In DNA, the CDR3 is TGTGCCAGCAGCGCAGACCCGGGACTAGCGGGAGCCGAGCAGTACTTC. Protein sequence: CASSADPGLAGAEQYF.

This clonotype was counted at least ten times. The gene calls are TRBV6-2 or TRBV6-3 and TRBJ1-5; D may be TRBD1 (6 bases). Germline-derived CDR1 and CDR2 are MNHEY and SVGEGT. V was trimmed by 11 bases and J by 0 bases, leaving 14 bases between them. The CDR3 is 14 residues long. The CDR3 nucleotides are TGTGCCGCGGAGGGGGGTGGTAGCAATCAGCCCCAGCATTTT. Translation: CAAEGGGSNQPQHF.

This clonotype was recorded at least ten times. The chain is built from TRBV6-5 and TRBJ2-7, with 8 bases matching TRBD2. The CDR3 has 15 residues. Looked up from germline, CDR1 is MNHEY and CDR2 is SVGAGI. The J segment lost 3 bases and the V segment lost 6 bases, leaving 10 bases of the junction unmatched. Written as DNA, the CDR3 is TGTGCCAGCAGCGCAACCGGGACTAGGGGCTACGAGCAGTACTTC. This gives the protein CASSATGTRGYEQYF.

This clonotype showed up many times. The chain carries TRBV20-1 and TRBJ2-3; D call uncertain. V lost 3 bases and J 3 bases, leaving 7 bases between the germline ends. The length of the CDR3 is 12 residues. Germline V gene sequence: CDR1 DFQATT, CDR2 SNEGSKA (reference sequence). In nucleotides, the CDR3 is TGCAGTGCTAGCGAAGGGACAGATACGCAGTATTTT. It specifies CSASEGTDTQYF.

This clonotype was counted ten times or more. The rearrangement links TRBV29-1 to TRBJ1-4; D unclear. Germline values: CDR1 SQVTM, CDR2 ANQGSEA. This CDR3 has 13 amino acids. V was pared by 4 bases and J by 5 bases, with 11 bases between. The CDR3 protein is CSVGRRQNEKLFF. The CDR3 DNA follows: TGCAGCGTTGGACGACGGCAGAATGAAAAACTGTTTTTT.